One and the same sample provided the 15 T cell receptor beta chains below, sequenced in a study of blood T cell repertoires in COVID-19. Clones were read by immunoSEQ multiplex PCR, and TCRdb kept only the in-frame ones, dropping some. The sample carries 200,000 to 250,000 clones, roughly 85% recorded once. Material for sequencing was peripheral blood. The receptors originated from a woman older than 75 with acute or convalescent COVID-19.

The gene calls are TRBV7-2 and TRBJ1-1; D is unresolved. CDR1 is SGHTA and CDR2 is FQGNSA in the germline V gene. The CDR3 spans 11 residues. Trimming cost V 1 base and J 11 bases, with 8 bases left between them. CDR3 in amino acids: CASSLVSRAFF. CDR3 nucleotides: TGTGCCAGCAGCTTAGTGTCTCGGGCTTTCTTT.

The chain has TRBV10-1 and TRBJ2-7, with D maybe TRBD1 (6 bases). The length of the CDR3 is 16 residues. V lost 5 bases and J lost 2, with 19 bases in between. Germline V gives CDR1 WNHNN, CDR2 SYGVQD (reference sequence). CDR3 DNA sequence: TGCGCCAGCAGTTATACCGGGACACCCGCCCCCTACGAGCAGTACTTC. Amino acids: CASSYTGTPAPYEQYF.

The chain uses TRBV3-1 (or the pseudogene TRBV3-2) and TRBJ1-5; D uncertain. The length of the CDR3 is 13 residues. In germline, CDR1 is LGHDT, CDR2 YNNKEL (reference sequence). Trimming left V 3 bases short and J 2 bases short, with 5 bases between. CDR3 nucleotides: TGTGCCAGCAGCCAGTATGGCAATCAGCCCCAGCATTTT. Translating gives CASSQYGNQPQHF.

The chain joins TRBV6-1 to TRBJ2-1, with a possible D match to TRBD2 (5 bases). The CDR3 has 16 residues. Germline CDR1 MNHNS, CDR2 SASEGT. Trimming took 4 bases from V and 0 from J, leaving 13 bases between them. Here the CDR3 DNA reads TGTGCCAGCAGTGGTTCTAGCAAAAGCTCCTACAATGAGCAGTTCTTC. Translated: CASSGSSKSSYNEQFF.

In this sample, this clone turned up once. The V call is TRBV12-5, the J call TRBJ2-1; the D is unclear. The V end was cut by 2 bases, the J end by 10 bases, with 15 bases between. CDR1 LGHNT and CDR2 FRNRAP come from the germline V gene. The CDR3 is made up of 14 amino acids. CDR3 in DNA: TGTGCTAGTGGTTTGCAAGGCCGGGTTTCCGAGCAGTTCTTC. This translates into CASGLQGRVSEQFF.

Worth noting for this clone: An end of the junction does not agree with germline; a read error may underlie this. CDR3 residues: CASSGGSRNTEAFF. CDR3 bases: TGTGCCAGCAGCGGGGGCAGTAGGAACACTGAGGCTTTCTTT. This chain links TRBV9 with TRBJ1-1; D is possibly TRBD1 (5 bases). The CDR3 totals 14 residues. Germline values: CDR1 SGDLS, CDR2 YYNGEE.

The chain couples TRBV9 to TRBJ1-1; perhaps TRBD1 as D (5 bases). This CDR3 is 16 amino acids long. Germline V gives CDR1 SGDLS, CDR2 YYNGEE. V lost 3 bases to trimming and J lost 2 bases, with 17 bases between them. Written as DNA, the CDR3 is TGTGCCAGCAGCGGGGGGTTCGGAGGGAGAAACACTGAAGCTTTCTTT. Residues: CASSGGFGGRNTEAFF. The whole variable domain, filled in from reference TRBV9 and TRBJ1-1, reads DSGVTQTPKHLITATGQRVTLRCSPRSGDLSVYWYQQSLDQGLQFLIQYYNGEERAKGNILERFSAQQFPDLHSELNLSSLELGDSALYFCASSGGFGGRNTEAFFGQGTRLTVV.

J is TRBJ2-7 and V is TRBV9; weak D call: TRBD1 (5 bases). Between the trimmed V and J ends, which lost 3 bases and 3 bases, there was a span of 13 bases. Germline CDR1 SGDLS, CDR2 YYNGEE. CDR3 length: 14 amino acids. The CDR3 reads CASSEGQGDYEQYF. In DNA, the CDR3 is TGTGCCAGCAGCGAGGGGCAAGGGGACTACGAGCAGTACTTC. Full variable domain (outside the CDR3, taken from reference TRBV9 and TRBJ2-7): DSGVTQTPKHLITATGQRVTLRCSPRSGDLSVYWYQQSLDQGLQFLIQYYNGEERAKGNILERFSAQQFPDLHSELNLSSLELGDSALYFCASSEGQGDYEQYFGPGTRLTVT.

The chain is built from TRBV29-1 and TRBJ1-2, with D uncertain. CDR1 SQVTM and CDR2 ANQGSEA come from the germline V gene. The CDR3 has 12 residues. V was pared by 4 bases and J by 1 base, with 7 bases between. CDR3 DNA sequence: TGCAGCGTTGGGAGTTATAACTATGGCTACACCTTC. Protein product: CSVGSYNYGYTF.

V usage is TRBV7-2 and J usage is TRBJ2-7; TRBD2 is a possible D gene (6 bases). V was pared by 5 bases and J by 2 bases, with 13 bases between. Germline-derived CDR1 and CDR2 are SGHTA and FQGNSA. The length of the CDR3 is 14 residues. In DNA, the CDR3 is TGTGCCAGCAGCCCTAACAGCGGGCCCTACGAGCAGTACTTC. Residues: CASSPNSGPYEQYF.

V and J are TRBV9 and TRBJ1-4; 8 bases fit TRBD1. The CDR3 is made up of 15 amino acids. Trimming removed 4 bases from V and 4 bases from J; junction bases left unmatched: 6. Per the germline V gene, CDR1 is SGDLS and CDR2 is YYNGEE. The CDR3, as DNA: TGTGCCAGCAGCCCATGGGACAGGATTAATGAAAAACTGTTTTTT. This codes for CASSPWDRINEKLFF.

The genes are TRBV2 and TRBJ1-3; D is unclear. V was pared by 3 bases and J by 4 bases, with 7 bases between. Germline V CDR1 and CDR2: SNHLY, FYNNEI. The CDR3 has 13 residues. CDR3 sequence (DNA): TGTGCCAGCAGTGACGGTTACGGAAACACCATATATTTT. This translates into CASSDGYGNTIYF.

The CDR3 sequence is CASRDIIAGGRDTQYF. The DNA of the CDR3 is TGTGCCAGCAGAGACATTATAGCGGGGGGGAGAGATACGCAGTATTTT. The rearrangement joins TRBV2 to TRBJ2-3; 11 bases line up with TRBD2. The CDR3 extends over 16 amino acids. Per the germline V gene, CDR1 is SNHLY and CDR2 is FYNNEI. The V and J ends lost 6 bases and 5 bases, in that order; junction bases with no gene match: 10.

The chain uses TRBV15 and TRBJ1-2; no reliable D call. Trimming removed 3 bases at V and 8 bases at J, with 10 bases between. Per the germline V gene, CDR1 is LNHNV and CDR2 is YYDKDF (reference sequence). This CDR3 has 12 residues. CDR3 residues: CATSRELLGYTF. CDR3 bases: TGTGCCACCAGCAGGGAGCTCTTAGGCTACACCTTC.

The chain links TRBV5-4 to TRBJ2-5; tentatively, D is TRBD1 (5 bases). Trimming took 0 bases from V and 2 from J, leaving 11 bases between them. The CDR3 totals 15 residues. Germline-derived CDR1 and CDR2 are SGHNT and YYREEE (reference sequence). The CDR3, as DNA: TGTGCCAGCAGCTTGGAGCCCGGACAACAAGAGACCCAGTACTTC. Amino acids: CASSLEPGQQETQYF.